This T cell receptor (beta chain) was captured in a study of breast tumors, draining lymph nodes, adjacent tissues. Study results and limitations: Tumor and nontumor repertoires were significantly more similar in luminal-like than in basal-like breast cancer. Compared with lymph nodes, tumors were less diverse; compared with nontumor tissue, more. That most tumor T cells come from lymph nodes remained unproven. Data fit most tumor T cells coming from lymph node, expanding in tumor.

Breast cancer patients provided tissue from their axillary draining lymph nodes. This clonotype was counted at least ten times. Its antigen is as yet unknown. TCRdb reanalysed the multiplex PCR reads using MiXCR and keeps one entry per CDR3 protein. The table records approximately 150,000 distinct CDR3 sequences, about 31% of them present only once. Sequencing was carried out using axillary lymph node tissue. This TCR derives from a female donor with breast cancer. Some clones in this sample may be carry-over from other donors' samples.

CDR3 sequence: CASISGTGLVYNEQFF. The CDR3 DNA reads TGTGCCAGCATAAGCGGGACAGGGCTTGTCTACAATGAGCAGTTCTTC. V and J are TRBV7-8 and TRBJ2-1; 9 bases align to TRBD1. Trimming removed 7 bases from V and 3 bases from J; junction bases left unmatched: 10. Germline CDR1 reads SGHVS; CDR2 reads FQNEAQ. The CDR3 has 16 amino acids. The full variable domain, completed using reference TRBV7-8 and TRBJ2-1, is GAGVSQSPRYKVAKRGQDVALRCDPISGHVSLFWYQQALGQGPEFLTYFQNEAQLDKSGLPSDRFFAERPEGSVSTLKIQRTQQEDSAVYLCASISGTGLVYNEQFFGPGTRLTVL.